This T cell receptor (beta chain) derives from a study of cytomegalovirus exposure and HLA in healthy donors. The primer mix had 60 Vbeta and 13 Jbeta primers. Here immunoSEQ multiplex PCR was the method, and the copy in TCRdb shows in-frame clones only, minus some. The sample's table shows approximately 61,000 clones. The germline gives CDR1 SGHRS, CDR2 YFSETQ. This CDR3 contains 14 residues. Trimming removed 0 bases at V and 3 bases at J, with 10 bases between. Sequencing was done on a sample of PBMCs. The receptor comes from a woman aged 18-29 years in good health and CMV-seronegative. This chain uses TRBV5-1 with TRBJ2-7; TRBD1 might be the D (5 bases). CDR3 in amino acids: CASSLGQSIYEQYF. The CDR3 coding sequence is TGCGCCAGCAGCTTGGGACAGTCTATCTACGAGCAGTACTTC.